Following are 25 T cell receptor beta chains from one sample sequenced in a study of T cells after yellow fever vaccination. TCRdb ran MiXCR on the 5' RACE reads and lists one entry per CDR3 protein. The repertoire includes 150,000 to 200,000 distinct CDR3 sequences, 8% to 13% of them detected once, and less than 40% sits in the top ten. The sequencing used CD8+ T cells sorted from PBMCs, collected 15 days after the yellow fever booster vaccination. These receptors all come from a man aged 18 to 29 who received the YFV17D yellow fever vaccine.

The chain uses TRBV4-3 and TRBJ2-1; D ambiguous. Per the germline V gene, CDR1 is LGHNA and CDR2 is YSLEER. V dropped 0 bases and J dropped 10 bases, with 13 bases sitting between them. CDR3 length: 14 residues. Written as DNA, the CDR3 is TGCGCCAGCAGCCAAGATCCCCTATTTCGGGAGCAGTTCTTC. The encoded protein is CASSQDPLFREQFF.

With respect to this clonotype: Just one base apart from a much larger clone, this may be a read error. No conserved phenylalanine or tryptophan is present at the end of the CDR3, so a read error is the likely explanation. The rearrangement links TRBV4-1 to TRBJ1-5; D is unresolved. V dropped 0 bases and J dropped 13 bases, with 16 bases sitting between them. Per the germline V gene, CDR1 is MGHRA and CDR2 is YSYEKL. CDR3 length: 14 residues. The DNA for the CDR3 is TGCGCCAGCAGCCAAGATCTATCACAGATAAGTCAGCATTTG. Protein product: CASSQDLSQISQHL.

Ten or more counts support this clonotype. V gene TRBV12-3 or TRBV12-4 combines with J gene TRBJ2-3; D may be TRBD2 (7 bases). CDR3 length equals 16 residues. Between the trimmed V and J ends, which lost 3 bases and 4 bases, there was a span of 17 bases. CDR3 sequence (DNA): TGTGCCAGCAGTTTCGTCGGGCGGGGGCTTTCAGATACGCAGTATTTT. Encoded protein: CASSFVGRGLSDTQYF.

In this sample, this clonotype turned up many times. CDR3: CASSEGTNYNEQFF. Written as DNA, the CDR3 is TGTGCCAGCAGCGAGGGGACTAACTACAATGAGCAGTTCTTC. The V gene is TRBV9, the J gene TRBJ2-1; the match to TRBD2 covers 7 bases. V dropped 3 bases and J dropped 3; count of bases not matched to a gene: 3. This CDR3 has 14 residues. The germline gives CDR1 SGDLS, CDR2 YYNGEE.

The chain couples TRBV10-3 to TRBJ2-7; TRBD2 is a possible D gene (6 bases). The CDR3 sequence is 13 residues long. Germline V gene lookup returns CDR1 ENHRY and CDR2 SYGVKD. The V end lost 4 bases, the J end lost 1 base, and 8 bases lay between the germline ends. CDR3 residues: CAISGGDSYEQYF. CDR3 sequence (DNA): TGTGCCATCAGTGGCGGGGATTCCTACGAGCAGTACTTC.

This clonotype was counted a few times. This sequence joins TRBV4-2 and TRBJ2-3; 8 nucleotides agree with TRBD2. Germline CDR1 LGHNA, CDR2 YNFKEQ. There are 17 residues in the CDR3. The V and J ends lost 0 bases and 0 bases, in that order; junction bases with no gene match: 5. In nucleotides, the CDR3 is TGTGCCAGCAGCCAAGAACTAGCGGTTCTTAGCACAGATACGCAGTATTTT. Encoded protein: CASSQELAVLSTDTQYF.

This clonotype came up many times. The chain uses TRBV4-1 and TRBJ2-7; D uncertain. The germline CDR1 and CDR2 sequences are MGHRA and YSYEKL. V lost 4 bases to trimming and J lost 6 bases, with 13 bases between them. The CDR3 is 13 amino acids. The CDR3 region has the DNA TGCGCCAGCAGCCTCGAGCCCATGACCGAGCAGTACGTC. This translates into CASSLEPMTEQYV.

This chain links TRBV11-3 with TRBJ2-5; TRBD1 is a possible D gene (5 bases). Trimming removed 1 base from V and 3 bases from J, with 12 bases in between. Per the germline V gene, CDR1 is SGHNT and CDR2 is YENEEA. This CDR3 has 15 amino acids. CDR3 nucleotides: TGTGCCAGCAGCTTAGGACAGTCGGTGGAAGAGACCCAGTACTTC. Its translation: CASSLGQSVEETQYF.

This sequence joins TRBV6-2 or TRBV6-3 and TRBJ2-5; D unresolved. Per germline, CDR1 MNHEY and CDR2 SVGEGT. CDR3 size: 12 residues. Between the trimmed V and J ends, which lost 2 bases and 6 bases, there was a span of 7 bases. DNA for the CDR3: TGTGCCAGCAGTTACGATAGACAGACCCAGTACTTC. Amino acids: CASSYDRQTQYF.

The chain links TRBV15 to TRBJ2-3, with TRBD2 matching 8 bases. CDR1 LNHNV and CDR2 YYDKDF come from the germline V gene (reference sequence). Unmatched junction bases numbered 5, after V lost 6 bases and J lost 0 bases. The CDR3 is 15 residues long. This CDR3 reads CATRRGGSSTDTQYF. The DNA for the CDR3 is TGTGCCACCAGACGGGGGGGGTCTAGCACAGATACGCAGTATTTT.

V gene TRBV20-1 combines with J gene TRBJ1-1; D unclear. V shed 0 bases and J shed 4 bases, with 12 bases lying between them. The CDR3 is 14 amino acids. Per the germline V gene, CDR1 is DFQATT and CDR2 is SNEGSKA (reference sequence). This CDR3 reads CSARDLQVPTEAFF. Written as DNA, the CDR3 is TGCAGTGCTAGAGATCTTCAGGTTCCCACTGAAGCTTTCTTT.

This clonotype showed up many times. The CDR3 coding sequence is TGTGCCAGCAGCCGAACTAGCGGGGGGCAAGAGACCCAGTACTTC. It translates to CASSRTSGGQETQYF. The chain combines TRBV6-4 with TRBJ2-5; 12 bases align to TRBD2. The CDR3 is 15 residues long. Losses at the gene ends were 6 bases for V and 2 bases for J; bases not matched to a gene: 4. Germline assignment: CDR1 MRHNA and CDR2 SNTAGT.

This clonotype was detected a few times. J is TRBJ2-7 and V is TRBV27; D possibly corresponds to TRBD2 (6 bases). V shed 6 bases and J shed 0 bases, with 18 bases lying between them. The length of the CDR3 is 16 residues. Germline V gene data show CDR1 as MNHEY and CDR2 as SMNVEV (reference sequence). The CDR3 reads CASSYRLDYFSYEQYF. The CDR3, as DNA: TGTGCCAGCAGCTATCGACTGGACTACTTCTCCTACGAGCAGTACTTC.

Many counts were recorded for this clonotype. The chain recombines TRBV6-5 with TRBJ1-2; 9 bases are shared with TRBD1. The CDR3 length is 15 residues. Germline V lookup: CDR1 MNHEY, CDR2 SVGAGI. Germline trimming cut 6 bases from V and 9 bases from J; bases unmatched to any gene: 14. CDR3 amino acids: CASRPIPGQGIRYTF. In DNA form, the CDR3 reads TGTGCCAGCAGACCGATTCCGGGACAGGGTATACGCTACACCTTC.

The chain carries TRBV5-1 and TRBJ2-1, with TRBD2 matching 12 bases. V lost 2 bases, J lost 5 bases, and 8 bases stayed unmatched. Germline CDR1 SGHRS, CDR2 YFSETQ. This CDR3 comprises 17 residues. The CDR3 DNA sequence: TGCGCCAGCAGCTTTGGACTAGCGGGGACCCATAACAATGAGCAGTTCTTC. It is translated as CASSFGLAGTHNNEQFF.

This chain connects TRBV27 to TRBJ2-7; weak D call: TRBD2 (5 bases). The length of the CDR3 is 13 residues. The V end was cut by 5 bases, the J end by 4 bases, with 12 bases between. The germline V gene has CDR1 MNHEY and CDR2 SMNVEV (reference sequence). CDR3 sequence (DNA): TGTGCCAGCAGTCAGCGGTCTGGGTACGAGCAGTACGTC. Protein: CASSQRSGYEQYV.

This clonotype was seen more than once but under ten times. The V and J genes are TRBV5-1 and TRBJ1-1; no definite D call. The CDR3 length is 15 residues. CDR1 SGHRS and CDR2 YFSETQ come from the germline V gene. V lost 4 bases and J lost 4, with 17 bases in between. The chain's CDR3 is CASSPMSSHITEAFF. CDR3 coding DNA: TGCGCCAGCAGCCCCATGAGTAGTCACATCACTGAAGCTTTCTTT.

V is TRBV4-1 and J is TRBJ2-5, with D possibly called TRBD1 or TRBD2 (5 bases each). Germline V gives CDR1 MGHRA, CDR2 YSYEKL. The CDR3 is 18 amino acids. Trimming cost V 1 base and J 1 base, with 19 bases left between them. CDR3 loop: CASSQGTIFPGPQETQYF. CDR3 nucleotides: TGCGCCAGCAGCCAAGGGACGATATTCCCGGGACCCCAAGAGACCCAGTACTTC.

This clonotype was seen more than once but under ten times. The chain combines TRBV6-5 with TRBJ2-3; 7 bases align to TRBD2. Germline trimming cut 0 bases from V and 1 base from J; bases unmatched to any gene: 1. Per the germline V gene, CDR1 is MNHEY and CDR2 is SVGAGI. This CDR3 spans 15 amino acids. The DNA of the CDR3 is TGTGCCAGCAGTTACTCCGCGGGGGGCACAGATACGCAGTATTTT. Amino acid sequence: CASSYSAGGTDTQYF.

Only a few counts were recorded for this clonotype. J is TRBJ1-2 and V is TRBV6-6; 8 bases align to TRBD1. Germline loops: CDR1 MNHNY, CDR2 SVGAGI (reference sequence). The CDR3 covers 13 residues. V gave up 6 bases and J gave up 11 bases; unmatched junction bases: 11. CDR3 in amino acids: CASSKSWTGPYTF. The DNA for the CDR3 is TGTGCCAGCAGCAAATCCTGGACAGGGCCGTACACCTTC.

There are a few counts of this clonotype. The chain couples TRBV9 to TRBJ2-1; 12 bases are shared with TRBD2. This CDR3 spans 17 amino acids. CDR1 is SGDLS, CDR2 YYNGEE, per germline. After removal of 3 bases from V and 3 bases from J, the junction contained 7 bases not matched to a gene. CDR3 nucleotides: TGTGCCAGCAGCGGACTAGCGGGGGACGATTTCTACAATGAGCAGTTCTTC. This sequence encodes CASSGLAGDDFYNEQFF.

The V call is TRBV7-9, the J call TRBJ2-1, with TRBD1 identical over 9 bases. V lost 5 bases, J lost 6 bases, and 8 bases stayed unmatched. Germline V gives CDR1 SEHNR, CDR2 FQNEAQ (reference sequence). The CDR3 has 15 amino acids. The CDR3 DNA is TGTGCCAGCAGCCCCCGGGACAGGGAGGGCAATGAGCAGTTCTTC. This sequence encodes CASSPRDREGNEQFF.

The chain employs TRBV15 and TRBJ2-3; no reliable D call. This CDR3 contains 15 residues. Looked up from germline, CDR1 is LNHNV and CDR2 is YYDKDF (reference sequence). V was clipped by 3 bases and J by 0 bases, with 10 bases between them. The DNA of the CDR3 is TGTGCCACCAGCAGGCCCGTAACTAGCACAGATACGCAGTATTTT. Translating gives CATSRPVTSTDTQYF.

This clonotype occurred a few times. V gene TRBV2 combines with J gene TRBJ1-1; D not certain. Germline values: CDR1 SNHLY, CDR2 FYNNEI. The CDR3 sequence is 16 residues long. The V end was cut by 6 bases, the J end by 2 bases, with 19 bases between. The CDR3 coding sequence is TGTGCCAGCAGCCGAGGCAAACGGGTGGAAAACACTGAAGCTTTCTTT. Its translation is CASSRGKRVENTEAFF.

This clonotype was detected ten times or more. The chain couples TRBV7-3 to TRBJ2-4; D is possibly TRBD2 (6 bases). The V gene's germline CDR1 is SGHTA and CDR2 FQGTGA. V was shortened by 2 bases and J by 6 bases, with 20 bases between the two germline ends. CDR3 length equals 17 residues. The CDR3 region has the DNA TGTGCCAGCAGCTTAGGGGGGTCAAATGAGGTCCCAAACATTCAGTACTTC. It codes for CASSLGGSNEVPNIQYF.